This is a list of T cell receptor beta chains from one sample in a study of control samples from healthy donors and cancer patients. Using immunoSEQ multiplex PCR, the repertoire was profiled, and TCRdb retains in-frame clones only, with some absent. Altogether 80,000 to 85,000 clones are present, 88% being singletons, with the ten largest covering around 5.7%. The source material was blood. The receptors were gathered from a woman aged 45-65 years in good health. Each CDR3 is given with its conserved first and last residue. Fields, in order: J gene, clone size, V gene, D gene, CDR3 protein, CDR3 DNA. D genes are given only for firm matches. The listing skips clone size in some rows; elsewhere it reads once, few, many or a size class.

>TRBJ1-3|.|TRBV3-1/TRBV3-2|.
CASSRDGSSGNTIYF
TGTGCCAGCAGCCGGGACGGGAGCTCTGGAAACACCATATATTTT
>TRBJ1-6|.|TRBV5-4|TRBD1
CASSQDRVGSPLHF
TGTGCCAGCAGTCAGGACAGGGTTGGTTCACCCCTCCACTTT
>TRBJ1-5|.|TRBV3-1/TRBV3-2|.
CASSRENNQPQHF
TGTGCCAGCAGCCGGGAGAATAATCAGCCCCAGCATTTT
>TRBJ1-1|.|TRBV21-1|.
CASSRITGSRTEAFF
TGTGCCAGCAGCAGAATTACAGGGTCAAGGACTGAAGCTTTCTTT
>TRBJ2-3|.|TRBV18|.
CASSPVVWDTQYF
TGTGCCAGCTCACCAGTAGTTTGGGATACGCAGTATTTT
>TRBJ1-1|.|TRBV5-4|.
CASSSPGTENTEAFF
TGTGCCAGCAGTTCCCCCGGGACGGAGAACACTGAAGCTTTCTTT
>TRBJ1-2|.|TRBV2|TRBD1
CASSETGQVADGYTF
TGTGCCAGCAGTGAAACGGGACAGGTGGCGGATGGCTACACCTTC
>TRBJ2-2|.|TRBV18|TRBD1
CASSPPGTGKGGELFF
TGTGCCAGCTCACCGCCCGGGACAGGGAAAGGCGGGGAGCTGTTTTTT
>TRBJ1-5|once|TRBV30|.
CAWSGGGQPQHF
TGTGCCTGGAGTGGTGGGGGTCAGCCCCAGCATTTT
>TRBJ1-5|.|TRBV4-1|.
CASSQGDNQPQHF
TGCGCCAGCAGCCAAGGTGACAATCAGCCCCAGCATTTT
>TRBJ1-1|.|TRBV5-1|.
CASSLEAGSTEAFF
TGCGCCAGCAGCTTGGAGGCGGGGAGTACTGAAGCTTTCTTT
>TRBJ2-7|.|TRBV2|.
CASSTGTYYEQYF
TGTGCCAGCAGTACCGGGACTTACTACGAGCAGTACTTC
>TRBJ2-3|once|TRBV19|.
CASSTGSADTQYF
TGTGCCAGTAGTACAGGGTCGGCGGATACGCAGTATTTT
>TRBJ2-1|.|TRBV6-6|.
CASRRSVEALFF
TGTGCCAGCCGTCGATCGGTGGAAGCTCTATTCTTC
>TRBJ1-5|.|TRBV27|.
CATRNHPNQPQHF
TGTGCCACCCGGAACCATCCAAATCAGCCCCAGCATTTT
>TRBJ1-2|.|TRBV20-1|.
CSASLRSGYTF
TGCAGTGCTAGTCTGCGGTCTGGCTACACCTTC
>TRBJ2-7|.|TRBV23-1|TRBD1
CASLPGQGNYEQYF
TGCGCCAGCCTCCCAGGACAGGGTAATTACGAGCAGTACTTC
>TRBJ2-2|.|TRBV7-2|.
CASSGPTEPNTGELFF
TGTGCCAGCAGCGGTCCGACAGAACCGAACACCGGGGAGCTGTTTTTT
>TRBJ1-2|.|TRBV20-1|.
CSAVINYGYTF
TGCAGTGCTGTCATTAACTATGGCTACACCTTC
>TRBJ2-1|.|TRBV20-1|.
CSASGGNEQFF
TGCAGTGCTAGTGGGGGGAATGAGCAGTTCTTC
>TRBJ2-3|.|TRBV29-1|.
CSVEDLGFGTQYF
TGCAGCGTTGAAGATCTGGGATTCGGTACGCAGTATTTT
>TRBJ1-2|.|TRBV14|.
CASSQEGYDGYTF
TGTGCCAGCAGCCAAGAGGGGTACGACGGCTACACCTTC
>TRBJ2-3|.|TRBV2|.
CASSVLAGDTQYF
TGTGCCAGCAGTGTCCTAGCTGGGGATACGCAGTATTTT
>TRBJ2-3|.|TRBV5-8|.
CASSLSAVPDTQYF
TGTGCCAGCAGCTTATCTGCTGTCCCAGATACGCAGTATTTT
>TRBJ1-2|.|TRBV4-2|.
CASSQDLGIANGYTF
TGTGCCAGCAGCCAAGATTTGGGCATTGCGAATGGCTACACCTTC
>TRBJ2-5|.|TRBV30|TRBD1
CAWSWGTEETQYF
TGTGCCTGGAGTTGGGGGACAGAAGAGACCCAGTACTTC
>TRBJ2-7|.|TRBV7-2|TRBD2
CASSQTAGGNIHEQYF
TGTGCCAGCAGCCAGACAGCGGGGGGGAACATCCACGAGCAGTACTTC
>TRBJ2-3|.|TRBV11-3|.
CASSLEDRSTQYF
TGTGCCAGCAGCTTAGAGGACCGAAGTACGCAGTATTTT
>TRBJ1-4|.|TRBV5-6|TRBD1
CASSRRRTGDEKLFF
TGTGCCAGCAGCCGCCGAAGGACAGGGGATGAAAAACTGTTTTTT
>TRBJ2-7|.|TRBV7-9|TRBD1
CASSLAGTGGFDEQYF
TGTGCCAGCAGCTTAGCCGGGACAGGGGGTTTCGACGAGCAGTACTTC
>TRBJ1-1|.|TRBV9|TRBD1
CASSSHRGQRWNTEAFF
TGTGCCAGCAGCTCACACAGGGGGCAAAGATGGAACACTGAAGCTTTCTTT
>TRBJ1-5|.|TRBV6-2/TRBV6-3|.
CATSLWDMTQPQHF
TGTGCCACCAGCCTCTGGGACATGACCCAGCCCCAGCATTTT
>TRBJ2-3|.|TRBV19|TRBD1
CASSRDRGTDTQYF
TGTGCCAGTAGTCGGGACAGGGGCACAGATACGCAGTATTTT
>TRBJ2-3|.|TRBV3-1/TRBV3-2|.
CASSHTVTDTQYF
TGTGCCAGCAGCCATACAGTCACAGATACGCAGTATTTT
>TRBJ1-5|few|TRBV6-1|.
CASSEIRVQPQHF
TGTGCCAGCAGTGAGATCCGGGTTCAGCCCCAGCATTTT